This entry is about one T cell receptor beta chain. This sample is part of a study of technical replicates of blood from several donors. In germline, CDR1 is SGHNT, CDR2 YYREEE (reference sequence). The ends were cut back, 4 bases at V and 9 bases at J, with 12 bases in the middle. The CDR3 loop spans 12 amino acids. Clones were sequenced by immunoSEQ multiplex PCR, and TCRdb holds only the in-frame ones, with some missing. This table has about 90,000 clones, roughly 94% appearing once. The chain has TRBV5-4 and TRBJ2-3, with D maybe TRBD2 (5 bases). This TCR came from a human donor in good health. Sequences were obtained from T cells isolated from PBMCs. The CDR3 DNA follows: TGTGCCAGCAGCCCCCGGACTGGCACGCAGTATTTT. It yields the protein CASSPRTGTQYF.